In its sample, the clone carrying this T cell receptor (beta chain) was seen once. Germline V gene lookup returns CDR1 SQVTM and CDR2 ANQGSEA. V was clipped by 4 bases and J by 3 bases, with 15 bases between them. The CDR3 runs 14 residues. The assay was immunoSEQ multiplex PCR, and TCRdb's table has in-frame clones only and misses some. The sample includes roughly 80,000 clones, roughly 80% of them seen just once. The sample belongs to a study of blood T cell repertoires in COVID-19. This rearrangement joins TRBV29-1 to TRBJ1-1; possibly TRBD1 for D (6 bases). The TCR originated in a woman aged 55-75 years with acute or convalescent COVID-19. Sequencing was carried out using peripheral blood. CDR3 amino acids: CSVALAGVHTEAFF. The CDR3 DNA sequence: TGCAGCGTTGCTCTGGCAGGGGTGCACACTGAAGCTTTCTTT.